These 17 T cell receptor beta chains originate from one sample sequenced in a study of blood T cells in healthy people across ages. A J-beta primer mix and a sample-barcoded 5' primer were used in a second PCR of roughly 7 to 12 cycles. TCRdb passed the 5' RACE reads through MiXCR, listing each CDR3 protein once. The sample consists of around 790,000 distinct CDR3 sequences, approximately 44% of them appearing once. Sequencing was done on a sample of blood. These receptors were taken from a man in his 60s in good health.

The CDR3 DNA follows: TGCAGTGCTACATCTCCCCCAAGAACGAATGAGCAGTTCTTC. It is translated as CSATSPPRTNEQFF. V and J are TRBV20-1 and TRBJ2-1; the D is unclear. The CDR3 totals 14 residues. V was trimmed by 4 bases and J by 7 bases, leaving 17 bases between them. Germline V gene lookup returns CDR1 DFQATT and CDR2 SNEGSKA (reference sequence).

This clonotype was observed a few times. For the CDR3, the DNA is TGTGCCAGCAGCCTCCGGGCAGGGCTGACAGATACGCAGTATTTT. Protein product: CASSLRAGLTDTQYF. This sequence joins TRBV2 and TRBJ2-3, with a weak D call TRBD1 (5 bases). Germline V gene lookup returns CDR1 SNHLY and CDR2 FYNNEI. V was trimmed by 6 bases and J by 3 bases, leaving 16 bases between them. The CDR3 has 15 amino acids.

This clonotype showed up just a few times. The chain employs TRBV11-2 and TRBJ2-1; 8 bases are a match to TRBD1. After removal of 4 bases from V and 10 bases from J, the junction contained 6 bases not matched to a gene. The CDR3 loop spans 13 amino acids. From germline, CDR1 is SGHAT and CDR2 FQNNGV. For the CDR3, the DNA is TGTGCCAGCAGCTCGGACAGGGTTTACGAGCAGTTCTTC. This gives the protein CASSSDRVYEQFF.

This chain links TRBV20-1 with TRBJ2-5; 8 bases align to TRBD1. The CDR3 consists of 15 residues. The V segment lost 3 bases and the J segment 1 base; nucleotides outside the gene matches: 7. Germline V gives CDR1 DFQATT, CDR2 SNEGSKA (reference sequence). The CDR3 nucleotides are TGCAGTGCTAGCCTCGGACAGGGTCTCCAAGAGACCCAGTACTTC. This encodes CSASLGQGLQETQYF.

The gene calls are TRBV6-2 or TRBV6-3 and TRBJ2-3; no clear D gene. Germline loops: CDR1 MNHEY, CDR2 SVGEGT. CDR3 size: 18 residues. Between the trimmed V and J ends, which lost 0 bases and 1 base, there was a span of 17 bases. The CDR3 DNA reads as TGTGCCAGCAGTTACTCGAATTGGCGATCCATGGGCACAGATACGCAGTATTTT. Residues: CASSYSNWRSMGTDTQYF.

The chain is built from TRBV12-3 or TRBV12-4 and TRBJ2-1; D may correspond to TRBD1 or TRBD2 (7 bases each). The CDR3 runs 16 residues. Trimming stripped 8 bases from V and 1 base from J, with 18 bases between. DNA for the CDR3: TGTGCCAGCGGCAGGGGGGGCCCCGGTTCCTACAATGAGCAGTTCTTC. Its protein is CASGRGGPGSYNEQFF.

The CDR3 nucleotides are TGTGCCAGCAGAACTAGCGGGGGAGCTTACAATGAGCAGTTCTTC. Translated, it gives CASRTSGGAYNEQFF. The chain employs TRBV5-5 and TRBJ2-1; 11 bases agree with TRBD2. V lost 5 bases and J lost 4; bases outside the gene matches: 5. The CDR3 is 15 amino acids. Per the germline V gene, CDR1 is SGHKS and CDR2 is YYEKEE (reference sequence).

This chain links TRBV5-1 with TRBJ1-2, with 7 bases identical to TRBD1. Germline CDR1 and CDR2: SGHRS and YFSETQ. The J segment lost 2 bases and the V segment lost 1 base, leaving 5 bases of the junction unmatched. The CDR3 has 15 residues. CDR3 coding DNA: TGCGCCAGCAGCTTGTTTCCGGGACAGAACTATGGCTACACCTTC. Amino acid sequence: CASSLFPGQNYGYTF.

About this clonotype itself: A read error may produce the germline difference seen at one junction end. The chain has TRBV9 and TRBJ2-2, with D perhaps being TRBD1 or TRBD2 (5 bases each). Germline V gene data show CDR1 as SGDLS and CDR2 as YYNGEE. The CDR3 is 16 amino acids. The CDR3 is CSSSVGGTMNTRELFF. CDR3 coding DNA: TGTTCCAGCAGCGTCGGTGGGACGATGAACACCAGGGAGCTGTTTTTT.

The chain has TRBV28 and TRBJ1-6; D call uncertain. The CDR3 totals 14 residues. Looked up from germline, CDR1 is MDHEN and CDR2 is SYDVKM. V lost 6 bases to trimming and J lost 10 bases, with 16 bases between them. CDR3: CASRQNPESSPLHF. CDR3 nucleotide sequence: TGTGCCAGCAGACAAAATCCCGAATCCTCACCCCTCCACTTT.

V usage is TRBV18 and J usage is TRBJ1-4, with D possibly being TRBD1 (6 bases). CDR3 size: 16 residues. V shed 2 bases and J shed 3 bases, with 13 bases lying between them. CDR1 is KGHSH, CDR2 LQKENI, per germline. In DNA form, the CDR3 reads TGTGCCAGCTCACCAGCCTCGCCAGGGGCTAATGAAAAACTGTTTTTT. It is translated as CASSPASPGANEKLFF.

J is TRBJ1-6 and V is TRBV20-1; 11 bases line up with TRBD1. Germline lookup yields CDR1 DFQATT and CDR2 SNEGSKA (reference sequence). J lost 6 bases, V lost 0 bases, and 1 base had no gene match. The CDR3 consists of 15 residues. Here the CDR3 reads CSAREGTGGNSPLHF. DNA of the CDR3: TGCAGTGCTAGAGAAGGGACAGGGGGTAATTCACCCCTCCACTTT.

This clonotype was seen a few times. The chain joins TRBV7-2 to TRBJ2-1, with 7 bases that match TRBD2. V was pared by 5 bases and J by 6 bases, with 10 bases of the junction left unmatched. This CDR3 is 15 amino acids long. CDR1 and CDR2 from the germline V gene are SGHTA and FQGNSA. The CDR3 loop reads CASSVSGFEGNEQFF. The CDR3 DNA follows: TGTGCCAGCAGCGTTAGCGGGTTCGAGGGCAATGAGCAGTTCTTC.

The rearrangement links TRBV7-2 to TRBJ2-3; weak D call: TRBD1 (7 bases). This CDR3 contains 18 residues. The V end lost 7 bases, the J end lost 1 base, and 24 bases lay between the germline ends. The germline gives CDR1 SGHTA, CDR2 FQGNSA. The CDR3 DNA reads TGTGCCAGCACCCTTGGCTCCAGGGGGGTATGGGGCACAGATACGCAGTATTTT. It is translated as CASTLGSRGVWGTDTQYF.

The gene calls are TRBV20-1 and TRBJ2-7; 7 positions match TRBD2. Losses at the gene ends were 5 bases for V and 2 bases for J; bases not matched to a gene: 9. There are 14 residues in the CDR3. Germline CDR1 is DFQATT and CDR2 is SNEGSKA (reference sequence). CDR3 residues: CSAPFSGSAYEQYF. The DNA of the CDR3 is TGCAGTGCTCCTTTTAGCGGGTCGGCCTACGAGCAGTACTTC.

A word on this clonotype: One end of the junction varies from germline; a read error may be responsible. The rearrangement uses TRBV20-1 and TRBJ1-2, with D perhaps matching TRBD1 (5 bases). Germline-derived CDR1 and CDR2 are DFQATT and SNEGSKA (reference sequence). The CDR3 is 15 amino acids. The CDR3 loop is CSASTPRLGPYGCTF. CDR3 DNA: TGCAGTGCTAGTACCCCCCGGCTGGGACCCTATGGCTGCACCTTC.

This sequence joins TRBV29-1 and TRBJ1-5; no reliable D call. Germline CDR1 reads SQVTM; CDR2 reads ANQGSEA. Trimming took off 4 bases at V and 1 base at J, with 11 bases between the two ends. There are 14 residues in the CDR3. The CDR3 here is CSVVGDESNQPQHF. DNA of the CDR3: TGCAGCGTTGTTGGAGACGAGAGCAATCAGCCCCAGCATTTT.